This TCR beta chain was found in a study of blood T cell repertoires in COVID-19. Profiled with immunoSEQ multiplex PCR; TCRdb holds only in-frame clones, not every one. The sample carries 40,000 or so clones, 81% recorded once. Germline lookup yields CDR1 SGHTA and CDR2 FQGNSA. With 0 bases removed from V and 0 bases from J, the gap between germline ends came to 3 bases. The CDR3 consists of 14 residues. This TCR was sampled from a man aged 35 to 55 with active or convalescent COVID-19. The sample was peripheral blood. The J gene is TRBJ1-5, the V gene TRBV7-2; D not certain. CDR3 sequence reads: CASSLAASNQPQHF. In nucleotides, the CDR3 is TGTGCCAGCAGCTTAGCAGCTAGCAATCAGCCCCAGCATTTT.